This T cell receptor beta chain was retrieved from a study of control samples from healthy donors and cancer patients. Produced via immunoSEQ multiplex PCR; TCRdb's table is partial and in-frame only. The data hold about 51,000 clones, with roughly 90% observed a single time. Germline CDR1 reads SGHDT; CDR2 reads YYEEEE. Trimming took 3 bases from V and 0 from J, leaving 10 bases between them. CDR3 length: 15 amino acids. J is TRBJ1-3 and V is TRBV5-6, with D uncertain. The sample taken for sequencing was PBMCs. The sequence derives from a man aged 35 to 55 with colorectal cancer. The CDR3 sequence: CASSYKGYSGNTIYF. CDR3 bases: TGTGCCAGCAGCTATAAAGGCTACTCTGGAAACACCATATATTTT.